The next 21 T cell receptor beta chains were all read from a single sample in a study of blood T cell repertoires in COVID-19. TCRdb's table, derived via immunoSEQ multiplex PCR, lists solely in-frame clones and lacks some. The table records 200,000 to 300,000 clones, about 89% of them present only once. The sample was peripheral blood. Source of these receptors: a man between 35 and 55 years old who had recovered from COVID-19.

To note about this clone: Other DNA sequences of this sample code for an identical CDR3. This chain uses TRBV27 with TRBJ1-5, with TRBD1 as a possible D gene (5 bases). V dropped 1 base and J dropped 6 bases, with 10 bases sitting between them. The CDR3 runs 14 residues. Germline loops: CDR1 MNHEY, CDR2 SMNVEV (reference sequence). CDR3 protein: CASSLWGEGQPQHF. The CDR3 DNA reads as TGTGCCAGCAGTTTATGGGGGGAGGGTCAGCCCCAGCATTTT.

The CDR3: CASSYDRGRGETQYF. Here the CDR3 DNA reads TGTGCCAGCAGCTACGACAGGGGAAGGGGAGAGACCCAGTACTTC. This rearrangement joins TRBV2 to TRBJ2-5; 8 nucleotides line up with TRBD1. With 6 bases clipped from V and 4 bases from J, the junction kept 10 bases outside the gene matches. This CDR3 is 15 amino acids long. Germline values: CDR1 SNHLY, CDR2 FYNNEI.

The genes are TRBV7-2 and TRBJ2-2; D unresolved. The CDR3 is 15 amino acids. The V end was cut by 2 bases, the J end by 1 base, with 8 bases between. Germline V gene sequence: CDR1 SGHTA, CDR2 FQGNSA. The CDR3 reads CASSLFRGNTGELFF. CDR3 coding DNA: TGTGCCAGCAGCTTATTCAGAGGGAACACCGGGGAGCTGTTTTTT. Based on the CDR3 plus reference TRBV7-2 and TRBJ2-2, the full variable domain is GAGVSQSPSNKVTEKGKDVELRCDPISGHTALYWYRQSLGQGLEFLIYFQGNSAPDKSGLPSDRFSAERTGGSVSTLTIQRTQQEDSAVYLCASSLFRGNTGELFFGEGSRLTVL.

The rearrangement links TRBV11-3 to TRBJ2-6; D may be TRBD1 (5 bases). V dropped 1 base and J dropped 1 base, with 8 bases sitting between them. This CDR3 is 16 amino acids long. CDR1 is SGHNT and CDR2 is YENEEA in the germline V gene. The CDR3 is CASSLGAGSGANVLTF. The CDR3, as DNA: TGTGCCAGCAGCTTAGGGGCAGGGTCTGGGGCCAACGTCCTGACTTTC. Complete variable domain (other parts from reference TRBV11-3 and TRBJ2-6): EAGVVQSPRYKIIEKKQPVAFWCNPISGHNTLYWYLQNLGQGPELLIRYENEEAVDDSQLPKDRFSAERLKGVDSTLKIQPAELGDSAVYLCASSLGAGSGANVLTFGAGSRLTVL.

This clone appeared once. This chain links TRBV7-8 with TRBJ2-5; 8 bases match TRBD2. V trimming: 6 bases; J trimming: 5 bases; junction bases outside the gene matches: 20. Germline V gene sequence: CDR1 SGHVS, CDR2 FQNEAQ. The CDR3 has 18 amino acids. CDR3 sequence: CASSSNIPWTSSAETQYF. The CDR3 bases are TGTGCCAGCAGTTCCAACATCCCTTGGACTAGCTCAGCGGAGACCCAGTACTTC.

This clone has a single count. V gene TRBV9 combines with J gene TRBJ2-7; tentatively, D is TRBD2 (6 bases). The V end lost 0 bases, the J end lost 6 bases, and 13 bases lay between the germline ends. Germline-derived CDR1 and CDR2 are SGDLS and YYNGEE. This CDR3 contains 14 residues. CDR3 amino acids: CASSVAGVTAEQYF. In DNA form, the CDR3 reads TGTGCCAGCAGCGTAGCGGGGGTGACTGCCGAGCAGTACTTC.

The chain carries TRBV7-2 and TRBJ2-7; D perhaps matches TRBD1 (6 bases). Per the germline V gene, CDR1 is SGHTA and CDR2 is FQGNSA. There are 14 residues in the CDR3. Trimming shortened V by 5 bases and J by 7 bases, and 18 bases separated the two germline ends. Here the CDR3 reads CASSPAQGRREQYF. CDR3 coding DNA: TGTGCCAGCAGCCCCGCCCAGGGGCGGAGGGAGCAGTACTTC.

The rearrangement uses TRBV5-6 and TRBJ1-5, with 9 positions matching TRBD1. V trimming: 2 bases; J trimming: 4 bases; junction bases outside the gene matches: 4. The CDR3 runs 15 residues. The germline CDR1 and CDR2 sequences are SGHDT and YYEEEE. CDR3 sequence reads: CASSLQGAGNQPQHF. The CDR3 DNA reads TGTGCCAGCAGCTTACAGGGGGCTGGTAATCAGCCCCAGCATTTT.

The genes are TRBV5-4 and TRBJ2-3, with D perhaps matching TRBD2 (5 bases). Trimming took off 0 bases at V and 4 bases at J, with 6 bases between the two ends. This CDR3 region has 13 residues. The germline V gene has CDR1 SGHNT and CDR2 YYREEE (reference sequence). CDR3 bases: TGTGCCAGCAGCTTGGTGGAGGCAGATACGCAGTATTTT. This translates into CASSLVEADTQYF.

This clone was recorded only once. The gene calls are TRBV6-1 and TRBJ2-1; TRBD2 matches at 7 bases. Losses at the gene ends were 2 bases for V and 6 bases for J; bases not matched to a gene: 7. The CDR3 consists of 15 residues. Germline V gene sequence: CDR1 MNHNS, CDR2 SASEGT. CDR3 sequence reads: CASSERSGEGNEQFF. As DNA, the CDR3 is TGTGCCAGCAGTGAACGGAGCGGGGAGGGCAATGAGCAGTTCTTC.

The chain links TRBV5-1 to TRBJ2-3; 12 nucleotides line up with TRBD2. Germline loops: CDR1 SGHRS, CDR2 YFSETQ. The CDR3 spans 16 residues. V gave up 4 bases and J gave up 3 bases; unmatched junction bases: 6. The CDR3 loop reads CASSPRTSGVTDTQYF. For the CDR3, the DNA is TGCGCCAGCAGCCCTCGGACTAGCGGGGTGACAGATACGCAGTATTTT.

The V gene is TRBV4-2, the J gene TRBJ1-1; D perhaps matches TRBD1 (6 bases). The CDR3 length is 16 residues. Germline values: CDR1 LGHNA, CDR2 YNFKEQ. Trimming pared 1 base from V and 4 bases from J, leaving 16 bases between. CDR3: CASSQASRGWGTEAFF. The DNA of the CDR3 is TGTGCCAGCAGCCAAGCTAGCAGGGGATGGGGCACTGAAGCTTTCTTT.

This rearrangement joins TRBV5-6 to TRBJ2-3; maybe TRBD2 (6 bases). This CDR3 has 16 residues. Germline-derived CDR1 and CDR2 are SGHDT and YYEEEE. V was cut by 1 base and J by 0 bases, with 12 bases left in between. Here the CDR3 reads CASSLTRTTSTDTQYF. CDR3 bases: TGTGCCAGCAGCTTGACCCGGACTACCAGCACAGATACGCAGTATTTT.

This clone appeared once. The genes are TRBV19 and TRBJ2-7; 8 nucleotides match TRBD1. This CDR3 is 13 amino acids long. Germline CDR1 reads LNHDA; CDR2 reads SQIVND (reference sequence). V trimming: 4 bases; J trimming: 7 bases; junction bases outside the gene matches: 6. Here the CDR3 DNA reads TGTGCCAGTAGTAGGACAGGGCTATGGGAGCAGTACTTC. This translates into CASSRTGLWEQYF.

The chain joins TRBV14 to TRBJ1-2; no clear D. This CDR3 is built from 13 residues. Germline V lookup: CDR1 SGHDN, CDR2 FVKESK. V gave up 5 bases and J gave up 1 base, with 8 bases separating them. CDR3 DNA sequence: TGTGCCAGCAGCGCGGGTCGTAACTATGGCTACACCTTC. This codes for CASSAGRNYGYTF.

The chain links TRBV4-3 to TRBJ1-1, with 9 bases identical to TRBD1. Germline-derived CDR1 and CDR2 are LGHNA and YSLEER. With V trimmed by 4 bases and J by 5 bases, 11 bases remained unmatched. This CDR3 spans 16 amino acids. For the CDR3, the DNA is TGCGCCAGCAGCCCCCGAGGCACAGGGGGCGGAACTGAAGCTTTCTTT. Translated, it gives CASSPRGTGGGTEAFF.

The V and J genes are TRBV5-1 and TRBJ2-2; D might be TRBD2 (6 bases). The V end was cut by 1 base, the J end by 4 bases, with 11 bases between. The CDR3 loop spans 15 amino acids. The V gene's germline CDR1 is SGHRS and CDR2 YFSETQ. The CDR3 bases are TGCGCCAGCAGCTTGTTTGGAGGGGCCACCGGGGAGCTGTTTTTT. As protein: CASSLFGGATGELFF. The full variable domain, in which reference TRBV5-1 and TRBJ2-2 provide the parts outside the CDR3, is KAGVTQTPRYLIKTRGQQVTLSCSPISGHRSVSWYQQTPGQGLQFLFEYFSETQRNKGNFPGRFSGRQFSNSRSEMNVSTLELGDSALYLCASSLFGGATGELFFGEGSRLTVL.

This chain links TRBV7-9 with TRBJ2-7; 9 nucleotides line up with TRBD1. The germline V gene encodes CDR1 SEHNR and CDR2 FQNEAQ (reference sequence). The CDR3 totals 17 residues. Unmatched junction bases numbered 8, after V lost 0 bases and J lost 2 bases. The CDR3 region has the DNA TGTGCCAGCAGCTTAGCGGCGACAGGGGGGTTGCCCTACGAGCAGTACTTC. This gives the protein CASSLAATGGLPYEQYF.

The V and J genes are TRBV6-5 and TRBJ2-3, with 11 nucleotides matching TRBD2. This CDR3 comprises 15 residues. J gave up 4 bases and V 5 bases, and 5 bases lay outside the gene matches. CDR1 MNHEY and CDR2 SVGAGI come from the germline V gene. The CDR3 spells CASSPSGGNADTQYF. CDR3 DNA: TGTGCCAGCAGTCCTAGCGGGGGGAATGCAGATACGCAGTATTTT.

This clone is a singleton in its sample. The CDR3 DNA sequence: TGTGCCAGCTCGTTCGACAGGGGGCCTGACTATGGCTACACCTTC. Translating it yields CASSFDRGPDYGYTF. The V call is TRBV18, the J call TRBJ1-2; 10 positions agree with TRBD1. After removal of 6 bases from V and 3 bases from J, the junction contained 7 bases not matched to a gene. CDR1 KGHSH and CDR2 LQKENI come from the germline V gene. The CDR3 has 15 amino acids.

The rearrangement links TRBV6-1 to TRBJ2-7, with 8 bases identical to TRBD1. The germline gives CDR1 MNHNS, CDR2 SASEGT. The CDR3 runs 15 residues. Trimming cost V 3 bases and J 5 bases; bases outside gene matches: 9. CDR3 sequence: CASSERPGGRNEQYF. DNA of the CDR3: TGTGCCAGCAGTGAGAGGCCAGGGGGCAGGAACGAGCAGTACTTC.